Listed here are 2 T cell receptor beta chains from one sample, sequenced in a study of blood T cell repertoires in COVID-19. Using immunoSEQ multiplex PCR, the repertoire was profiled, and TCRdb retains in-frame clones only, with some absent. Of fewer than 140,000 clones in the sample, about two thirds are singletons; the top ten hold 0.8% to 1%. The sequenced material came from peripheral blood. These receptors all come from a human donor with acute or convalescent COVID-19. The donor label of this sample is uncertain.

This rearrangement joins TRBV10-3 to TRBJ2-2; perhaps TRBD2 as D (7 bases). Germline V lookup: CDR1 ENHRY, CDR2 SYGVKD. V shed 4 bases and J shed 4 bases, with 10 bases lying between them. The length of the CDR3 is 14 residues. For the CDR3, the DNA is TGTGCCATCAGTGGGGGGGGGCCCACCGGGGAGCTGTTTTTT. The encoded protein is CAISGGGPTGELFF.

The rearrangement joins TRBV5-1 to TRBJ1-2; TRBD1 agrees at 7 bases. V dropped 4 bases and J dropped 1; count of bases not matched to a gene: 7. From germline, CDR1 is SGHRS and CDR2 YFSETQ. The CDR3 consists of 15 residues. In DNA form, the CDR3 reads TGCGCCAGCAGCCGCGGGACAGTCGATAACTATGGCTACACCTTC. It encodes CASSRGTVDNYGYTF.